The clone carrying this T cell receptor (beta chain) came up once. The sample comes from a study of blood T cell repertoires in COVID-19. Original data processing: Reference gene primers were amplified, and this amplification served to estimate nucleated cell counts. Some clones are missing from TCRdb's copy, which holds only in-frame ones; the method was immunoSEQ multiplex PCR. V, J and clone size are taken as reported in that table, and D and trimming were inferred from the DNA itself. The sample has approximately 490,000 clones, less than 90% seen once; the top ten hold 8.3%. The V and J ends lost 0 bases and 4 bases, in that order; junction bases with no gene match: 3. Germline-derived CDR1 and CDR2 are SGHNT and YYREEE (reference sequence). This CDR3 is 15 amino acids long.

The TCR originated in an older woman who had recovered from COVID-19. Source material: PBMCs or T cells enriched from blood (not recorded which). V gene TRBV5-4 combines with J gene TRBJ1-5, with TRBD1 matching 8 bases. In nucleotides, the CDR3 is TGTGCCAGCAGCTTGGGGCAGGGGGCAAATCAGCCCCAGCATTTT. It yields the protein CASSLGQGANQPQHF.